These 30 T cell receptor beta chains were all obtained from the same sample, sequenced in a study of OX40 agonist ivuxolimab in advanced cancers. Repertoires were generated with immunoSEQ multiplex PCR, while TCRdb's copy carries only in-frame clones and drops some. The sample contains fewer than 35,000 clones, approximately 80% of which appear only once. The material was CD4+ or CD8+ T cells sorted from blood, obtained in a trial of the OX40 agonist ivuxolimab. These receptors all stem from an adult with an advanced solid tumor such as melanoma, head and neck, liver or kidney cancer.

This clone was recorded only once. The J gene is TRBJ2-2, the V gene TRBV19; 8 nucleotides align to TRBD1. Trimming cost V 4 bases and J 5 bases; bases outside gene matches: 3. CDR1 LNHDA and CDR2 SQIVND come from the germline V gene (reference sequence). This CDR3 region has 14 residues. CDR3 in amino acids: CASSRTGRTGELFF. DNA of the CDR3: TGTGCCAGTAGTAGGACAGGGAGGACCGGGGAGCTGTTTTTT. The full variable domain, completed using reference TRBV19 and TRBJ2-2, is DGGITQSPKYLFRKEGQNVTLSCEQNLNHDAMYWYRQDPGQGLRLIYYSQIVNDFQKGDIAEGYSVSREKKESFPLTVTSAQKNPTAFYLCASSRTGRTGELFFGEGSRLTVL.

This clone appeared a single time. V usage is TRBV7-2 and J usage is TRBJ2-5; 10 bases align to TRBD1. This CDR3 is built from 15 residues. Germline V gene lookup returns CDR1 SGHTA and CDR2 FQGNSA. J lost 9 bases, V lost 4 bases, and 11 bases had no gene match. DNA for the CDR3: TGTGCCAGCAGCTATATACCGGGACAGGGGTTTCCCCAGTACTTC. This gives the protein CASSYIPGQGFPQYF.

Judged by abundance, this clone is medium-sized. The rearrangement uses TRBV20-1 and TRBJ1-1, with D unclear. The V end lost 1 base, the J end lost 4 bases, and 4 bases lay between the germline ends. Germline V lookup: CDR1 DFQATT, CDR2 SNEGSKA (reference sequence). The CDR3 loop spans 11 amino acids. Here the CDR3 DNA reads TGCAGTGCTAGAGCCCCCACTGAAGCTTTCTTT. This encodes CSARAPTEAFF.

This chain uses TRBV19 with TRBJ2-2; tentatively, D is TRBD1 (6 bases). CDR1 and CDR2 (germline): LNHDA, SQIVND (reference sequence). V was cut by 9 bases and J by 4 bases, with 21 bases left in between. This CDR3 is 16 amino acids long. The DNA of the CDR3 is TGTGCCAGCCGAAACCCCGGGGACATTTTCACCGGGGAGCTGTTTTTT. Its translation: CASRNPGDIFTGELFF.

The chain recombines TRBV7-2 with TRBJ1-2; no firm D call. V gave up 3 bases and J gave up 0 bases, with 5 bases separating them. The CDR3 covers 13 residues. Germline CDR1 and CDR2: SGHTA and FQGNSA. CDR3 residues: CASSLEPNYGYTF. DNA for the CDR3: TGTGCCAGCAGCTTGGAACCTAACTATGGCTACACCTTC.

The V gene is TRBV11-2, the J gene TRBJ1-1; D remains ambiguous. Germline assignment: CDR1 SGHAT and CDR2 FQNNGV. CDR3 length equals 13 residues. The V and J ends lost 5 bases and 0 bases respectively, with 7 bases between them. The DNA of the CDR3 is TGTGCCAGCAGCCCTTTATTGAACACTGAAGCTTTCTTT. Its translation: CASSPLLNTEAFF.

V and J are TRBV5-1 and TRBJ1-2; 7 bases map to TRBD1. CDR1 is SGHRS and CDR2 is YFSETQ in the germline V gene. J gave up 3 bases and V 2 bases, and 4 bases lay outside the gene matches. The CDR3 totals 14 residues. CDR3 sequence: CASSFYDRDYGYTF. CDR3 coding DNA: TGCGCCAGCAGCTTTTATGACAGGGACTATGGCTACACCTTC.

This chain's CDR3 is CASTDRRGGPHEQFF. In DNA form, the CDR3 reads TGTGCCAGCACAGATCGGCGGGGGGGCCCTCATGAGCAGTTCTTC. The chain is built from TRBV2 and TRBJ2-1, with 9 bases lining up with TRBD2. The J segment lost 8 bases and the V segment lost 7 bases, leaving 12 bases of the junction unmatched. From germline, CDR1 is SNHLY and CDR2 FYNNEI. The CDR3 runs to 15 residues.

There are a few counts of this clone. V and J are TRBV21-1 and TRBJ1-1. TRBV21-1 is assigned pseudogene status. The CDR3 sequence is 16 residues long. The CDR3 here is CASSKKGGRRHAEAFF. CDR3 nucleotides: TGTGCCAGCAGCAAAAAGGGGGGGCGGCGGCACGCTGAAGCTTTCTTT.

This chain joins TRBV5-5 and TRBJ1-6; D is perhaps TRBD1 (5 bases). The V end lost 0 bases, the J end lost 5 bases, and 9 bases lay between the germline ends. Germline CDR1 is SGHKS and CDR2 is YYEKEE (reference sequence). The CDR3 consists of 15 residues. CDR3 nucleotides: TGTGCCAGCAGCTTGGCCGGGACTAATAATTCACCCCTCCACTTT. Its translation: CASSLAGTNNSPLHF. Drawing the rest from reference TRBV5-5 and TRBJ1-6, the complete variable domain is DAGVTQSPTHLIKTRGQQVTLRCSPISGHKSVSWYQQVLGQGPQFIFQYYEKEERGRGNFPDRFSARQFPNYSSELNVNALLLGDSALYLCASSLAGTNNSPLHFGNGTRLTVT.

The V and J genes are TRBV9 and TRBJ2-2, with D unclear. V lost 4 bases, J lost 4 bases, and 5 bases lay in between. The CDR3 has 12 residues. Germline CDR1 is SGDLS and CDR2 is YYNGEE. The CDR3 loop reads CASSLPTGELFF. CDR3 sequence (DNA): TGTGCCAGCAGCCTTCCCACCGGGGAGCTGTTTTTT.

This chain connects TRBV19 to TRBJ2-7, with TRBD1 matching over 7 bases. The V gene end was trimmed by 4 bases and the J gene end by 2 bases; junction bases not matched to a gene: 5. CDR1 LNHDA and CDR2 SQIVND come from the germline V gene (reference sequence). This CDR3 has 14 amino acids. The CDR3 bases are TGTGCCAGTAGTAACCCGGGACAGACCTACGAGCAGTACTTC. This codes for CASSNPGQTYEQYF.

The CDR3 is CASSNQVNYGYTF. The CDR3 coding sequence is TGTGCCAGTAGTAATCAGGTGAACTATGGCTACACCTTC. V usage is TRBV19 and J usage is TRBJ1-2, with unresolved D. V lost 4 bases and J 2 bases, leaving 8 bases between the germline ends. This CDR3 has 13 amino acids. Germline CDR1 is LNHDA and CDR2 is SQIVND (reference sequence).

The chain has TRBV5-1 and TRBJ2-1; TRBD2 might be the D (6 bases). Germline V CDR1 and CDR2: SGHRS, YFSETQ. V was pared by 2 bases and J by 0 bases, with 6 bases between. The CDR3 sequence is 14 residues long. This chain's CDR3 is CASSFGGSYNEQFF. In nucleotides, the CDR3 is TGCGCCAGCAGCTTCGGGGGCTCCTACAATGAGCAGTTCTTC. Together with reference TRBV5-1 and TRBJ2-1, the CDR3 gives the full variable domain: KAGVTQTPRYLIKTRGQQVTLSCSPISGHRSVSWYQQTPGQGLQFLFEYFSETQRNKGNFPGRFSGRQFSNSRSEMNVSTLELGDSALYLCASSFGGSYNEQFFGPGTRLTVL.

This clone was recorded a few times. V gene TRBV5-1 combines with J gene TRBJ1-6, with D unresolved. The CDR3 consists of 13 residues. CDR1 and CDR2 from the germline V gene are SGHRS and YFSETQ. Trimming left V 4 bases short and J 7 bases short, with 9 bases between. The CDR3 reads CASSLSDNSPLHF. The CDR3 DNA follows: TGCGCCAGCAGCCTGTCAGACAATTCACCCCTCCACTTT.

The rearrangement links TRBV9 to TRBJ2-3; D might be TRBD2 (7 bases). V lost 0 bases and J 0 bases, leaving 11 bases between the germline ends. There are 16 residues in the CDR3. Germline V gene sequence: CDR1 SGDLS, CDR2 YYNGEE. The CDR3 nucleotides are TGTGCCAGCAGCGTAGGTGGGGGGGCTAGCACAGATACGCAGTATTTT. As protein: CASSVGGGASTDTQYF.

This chain uses TRBV29-1 with TRBJ2-3, with 14 bases lining up with TRBD2. V lost 7 bases to trimming and J lost 4 bases; unmatched junction nucleotides: 7. This CDR3 spans 15 amino acids. Germline V CDR1 and CDR2: SQVTM, ANQGSEA. CDR3 loop: CSGWTSGGRPDTQYF. The CDR3 DNA sequence: TGCAGCGGTTGGACTAGCGGGGGGAGGCCAGATACGCAGTATTTT.

The chain links TRBV14 to TRBJ2-3; 9 bases are a match to TRBD1. V was clipped by 4 bases and J by 2 bases; unmatched bases: 4. The germline gives CDR1 SGHDN, CDR2 FVKESK. The CDR3 spans 15 residues. The CDR3 here is CASSLDRGATDTQYF. As DNA, the CDR3 is TGTGCCAGCAGCCTGGACAGGGGTGCCACAGATACGCAGTATTTT.

The rearrangement joins TRBV11-2 to TRBJ2-7, with TRBD2 as a possible D gene (7 bases). Trimming shortened V by 1 base and J by 4 bases, and 14 bases separated the two germline ends. The CDR3 spans 15 residues. Germline loops: CDR1 SGHAT, CDR2 FQNNGV. The CDR3 here is CASSLVQRGGYEQYF. The CDR3 DNA follows: TGTGCCAGCAGCTTAGTTCAGAGGGGGGGGTACGAGCAGTACTTC.

The chain links TRBV6-5 to TRBJ2-2, with D perhaps matching TRBD1 (6 bases). Trimming removed 4 bases from V and 5 bases from J, with 11 bases in between. The CDR3 contains 14 residues. Germline CDR1 reads MNHEY; CDR2 reads SVGAGI. The CDR3 protein is CASSLKQGTGELFF. CDR3 nucleotide sequence: TGTGCCAGCAGTTTAAAACAGGGTACCGGGGAGCTGTTTTTT.

The J gene is TRBJ2-2, the V gene TRBV5-1; D unresolved. This CDR3 comprises 15 residues. V gave up 4 bases and J gave up 2 bases, with 12 bases separating them. Germline V gene lookup returns CDR1 SGHRS and CDR2 YFSETQ. The CDR3 loop is CASSPGGANTGELFF. CDR3 coding DNA: TGCGCCAGCAGCCCAGGCGGCGCAAACACCGGGGAGCTGTTTTTT.

The chain couples TRBV28 to TRBJ2-1; 9 bases line up with TRBD1. Germline V gene sequence: CDR1 MDHEN, CDR2 SYDVKM. The CDR3 runs 15 residues. The J segment lost 5 bases and the V segment lost 3 bases, leaving 5 bases of the junction unmatched. The CDR3 nucleotides read TGTGCCAGCAGTTTCGTCGGGACAGGGAACAATGAGCAGTTCTTC. Translating gives CASSFVGTGNNEQFF.

The chain links TRBV2 to TRBJ2-7; TRBD1 agrees at 10 bases. This CDR3 region has 14 residues. V lost 6 bases to trimming and J lost 1 base; unmatched junction nucleotides: 3. CDR1 and CDR2 from the germline V gene are SNHLY and FYNNEI. CDR3 residues: CASRPGQGSYEQYF. Here the CDR3 DNA reads TGTGCCAGCAGACCGGGACAGGGGTCCTACGAGCAGTACTTC.

The genes are TRBV7-9 and TRBJ2-3; TRBD2 agrees at 10 bases. V dropped 6 bases and J dropped 0; count of bases not matched to a gene: 6. The CDR3 is 16 residues long. Germline V lookup: CDR1 SEHNR, CDR2 FQNEAQ (reference sequence). In DNA, the CDR3 is TGTGCCAGCAGGCGGGGAGCGGGGGGGAGCACAGATACGCAGTATTTT. Its protein product is CASRRGAGGSTDTQYF.

This clone was recorded once. The chain employs TRBV18 and TRBJ1-1; D possibly corresponds to TRBD1 (6 bases). Germline loops: CDR1 KGHSH, CDR2 LQKENI. Trimming took 3 bases from V and 4 from J, leaving 15 bases between them. The length of the CDR3 is 15 residues. This chain's CDR3 is CASSPKSGASTEAFF. CDR3 coding DNA: TGTGCCAGCTCACCTAAATCGGGGGCCAGCACTGAAGCTTTCTTT.

The chain joins TRBV6-6 to TRBJ2-7; a weak D match, TRBD2 (6 bases). CDR1 and CDR2 (germline): MNHNY, SVGAGI (reference sequence). This CDR3 is built from 14 residues. V was clipped by 6 bases and J by 1 base, with 13 bases between them. In nucleotides, the CDR3 is TGTGCCAGCAGCAGGAGGGACGGTTCCTACGAGCAGTACTTC. Encoded protein: CASSRRDGSYEQYF.

CDR3 sequence (DNA): TGCGCCAGCAGTGATTATCGTTCCAAGCCGAGCAATGAGCAGTTCTTC. It specifies CASSDYRSKPSNEQFF. V is TRBV10-1 and J is TRBJ2-1; unclear D gene. Trimming cost V 3 bases and J 6 bases, with 18 bases left between them. Per the germline V gene, CDR1 is WNHNN and CDR2 is SYGVQD (reference sequence). The CDR3 extends over 16 amino acids.

The chain couples TRBV19 to TRBJ1-6, with 8 nucleotides matching TRBD1. V lost 6 bases and J lost 5; bases outside the gene matches: 9. The CDR3 runs 16 residues. The germline V gene encodes CDR1 LNHDA and CDR2 SQIVND (reference sequence). The CDR3 nucleotides read TGTGCCAGTAGAGACAGGGGACGCGCGGATAATTCACCCCTCCACTTT. Its translation is CASRDRGRADNSPLHF.

The chain is built from TRBV9 and TRBJ2-1; D call uncertain. Trimming stripped 5 bases from V and 0 bases from J, with 15 bases between. The CDR3 is made up of 16 amino acids. From germline, CDR1 is SGDLS and CDR2 YYNGEE. The CDR3 spells CASSLDQPSSYNEQFF. CDR3 nucleotide sequence: TGTGCCAGCAGTTTGGACCAACCATCCTCCTACAATGAGCAGTTCTTC.

This clone has only one observation. The chain has TRBV5-4 and TRBJ2-6; D not resolved. Germline values: CDR1 SGHNT, CDR2 YYREEE (reference sequence). Trimming removed 0 bases from V and 4 bases from J, with 8 bases in between. The CDR3 extends over 15 amino acids. CDR3 coding DNA: TGTGCCAGCAGCTTGGGAGGACCCGGGGCCAACGTCCTGACTTTC. Its protein product is CASSLGGPGANVLTF.